The 19 T cell receptor beta chains listed next were all sequenced from one sample in a study of blood T cell repertoires in COVID-19. Repertoires were generated with immunoSEQ multiplex PCR, while TCRdb's copy carries only in-frame clones and drops some. The sample records 350,000 to 400,000 clones, approximately 87% being singletons. Sample: PBMCs or T cells enriched from blood (not recorded which). The receptors were sampled from a man in his forties or fifties in a cohort exposed to, infected with or recovered from COVID-19 (not recorded which).

V and J are TRBV2 and TRBJ1-5; D ambiguous. There are 15 residues in the CDR3. The V end lost 0 bases, the J end lost 9 bases, and 15 bases lay between the germline ends. The V gene's germline CDR1 is SNHLY and CDR2 FYNNEI. Here the CDR3 DNA reads TGTGCCAGCAGTGAAGCGCTTGGCAGTCTAGCGCCCCAGCATTTT. Protein sequence: CASSEALGSLAPQHF.

J is TRBJ2-6 and V is TRBV2, with D unclear. V was trimmed by 4 bases and J by 0 bases, leaving 4 bases between them. The CDR3 is 14 residues long. CDR1 and CDR2 (germline): SNHLY, FYNNEI. The CDR3 sequence: CASSVVSGANVLTF. Here the CDR3 DNA reads TGTGCCAGCAGTGTAGTCTCTGGGGCCAACGTCCTGACTTTC.

The chain uses TRBV6-5 and TRBJ1-2, with TRBD1 matching over 8 bases. The CDR3 is 13 amino acids. Per the germline V gene, CDR1 is MNHEY and CDR2 is SVGAGI. V trimming: 5 bases; J trimming: 2 bases; junction bases outside the gene matches: 1. Here the CDR3 reads CASSRTGNYGYTF. DNA of the CDR3: TGTGCCAGCAGTCGGACAGGGAACTATGGCTACACCTTC.

The V gene is TRBV18, the J gene TRBJ2-7, with D tentatively TRBD1 (6 bases). The germline gives CDR1 KGHSH, CDR2 LQKENI. The CDR3 sequence is 13 residues long. The V and J ends lost 0 bases and 7 bases respectively, with 10 bases between them. This CDR3 reads CASSPPGAGEQYF. CDR3 DNA sequence: TGTGCCAGCTCACCACCGGGGGCAGGAGAGCAGTACTTC.

Here the CDR3 reads CAISGTGGNEQFF. The DNA of the CDR3 is TGTGCCATCTCCGGGACAGGGGGCAATGAGCAGTTCTTC. The gene calls are TRBV27 and TRBJ2-1; 11 bases map to TRBD1. CDR1 is MNHEY and CDR2 is SMNVEV in the germline V gene (reference sequence). J gave up 6 bases and V 10 bases, and 5 bases lay outside the gene matches. The CDR3 totals 13 residues.

This chain connects TRBV6-5 to TRBJ2-2, with D possibly TRBD2 on 5 matching bases. Germline-derived CDR1 and CDR2 are MNHEY and SVGAGI. V was cut by 6 bases and J by 1 base, with 12 bases left in between. The CDR3 spans 15 residues. CDR3 nucleotides: TGTGCCAGCAGGACGGGGTTGGGGAACACCGGGGAGCTGTTTTTT. It translates to CASRTGLGNTGELFF.

The V gene is TRBV11-3, the J gene TRBJ2-1, with D maybe TRBD2 (5 bases). The V end lost 5 bases, the J end lost 2 bases, and 13 bases lay between the germline ends. This CDR3 contains 15 residues. Germline V gene sequence: CDR1 SGHNT, CDR2 YENEEA. The CDR3 loop reads CASSRGSVTYNEQFF. The CDR3 DNA reads TGTGCCAGCAGCCGAGGGAGTGTGACCTACAATGAGCAGTTCTTC.

The chain has TRBV10-3 and TRBJ1-5, with 9 nucleotides matching TRBD1. CDR1 is ENHRY and CDR2 is SYGVKD in the germline V gene. This CDR3 is 14 amino acids long. V dropped 5 bases and J dropped 5; count of bases not matched to a gene: 4. The CDR3 loop is CAISQTGGYQPQHF. CDR3 nucleotides: TGTGCCATCAGTCAGACAGGGGGGTATCAGCCCCAGCATTTT.

The rearrangement joins TRBV7-9 to TRBJ2-3, with 11 bases that match TRBD2. Germline loops: CDR1 SEHNR, CDR2 FQNEAQ (reference sequence). The CDR3 loop spans 14 amino acids. J was trimmed by 1 base and V by 6 bases; bases with no gene match: 0. The CDR3, as DNA: TGTGCCAGCAGGACTAGCGGGGGCACAGATACGCAGTATTTT. It codes for CASRTSGGTDTQYF.

The V call is TRBV13, the J call TRBJ2-3, with TRBD1 matching over 7 bases. J was trimmed by 2 bases and V by 5 bases; bases with no gene match: 7. Germline CDR1 reads PRHDT; CDR2 reads FYEKMQ (reference sequence). CDR3 length: 15 residues. CDR3 bases: TGTGCCAGCAGCACCCGGGACAGCACCACAGATACGCAGTATTTT. This codes for CASSTRDSTTDTQYF.

CDR3 amino acids: CASSFGEGLNKNIQYF. The CDR3 nucleotides read TGTGCCAGCAGCTTCGGAGAGGGACTAAACAAAAACATTCAGTACTTC. The V and J genes are TRBV7-9 and TRBJ2-4; 7 bases are a match to TRBD2. Unmatched junction bases numbered 8, after V lost 3 bases and J lost 3 bases. The CDR3 extends over 16 amino acids. Germline V gene lookup returns CDR1 SEHNR and CDR2 FQNEAQ (reference sequence).

The chain is built from TRBV3-1 (or the pseudogene TRBV3-2) and TRBJ1-2; D unclear. Trimming shortened V by 0 bases and J by 8 bases, and 16 bases separated the two germline ends. This CDR3 is built from 15 residues. Germline-derived CDR1 and CDR2 are LGHDT and YNNKEL (reference sequence). The CDR3 DNA reads as TGTGCCAGCAGCCAAGAAAGTGGTATCTATGTGGGCTACACCTTC. Protein sequence: CASSQESGIYVGYTF.

The rearrangement links TRBV24-1 to TRBJ2-5; TRBD2 might be the D (6 bases). Germline CDR1 KGHDR, CDR2 SFDVKD. V gave up 4 bases and J gave up 2 bases, with 13 bases separating them. The CDR3 runs 15 residues. CDR3 loop: CATSDSSGSQETQYF. The DNA of the CDR3 is TGTGCCACCAGTGACAGTAGCGGTTCGCAAGAGACCCAGTACTTC.

V gene TRBV6-6 combines with J gene TRBJ2-7; 9 bases are a match to TRBD2. The germline gives CDR1 MNHNY, CDR2 SVGAGI (reference sequence). The CDR3 spans 15 residues. Germline trimming cut 8 bases from V and 3 bases from J; bases unmatched to any gene: 11. The CDR3: CASLGQLAGYYEQYF. The DNA of the CDR3 is TGTGCCAGCCTTGGGCAGCTAGCGGGATACTACGAGCAGTACTTC.

In nucleotides, the CDR3 is TGTGCCAGCAGCGCAAACAGGTTGAACACTGAAGCTTTCTTT. Amino acids: CASSANRLNTEAFF. The chain is built from TRBV5-4 and TRBJ1-1, with D perhaps matching TRBD1 (5 bases). The length of the CDR3 is 14 residues. The germline V gene has CDR1 SGHNT and CDR2 YYREEE (reference sequence). The ends were cut back, 4 bases at V and 0 bases at J, with 10 bases in the middle.

The chain employs TRBV25-1 and TRBJ2-3; 12 bases agree with TRBD2. Trimming removed 3 bases from V and 0 bases from J; junction bases left unmatched: 1. From germline, CDR1 is MGHDK and CDR2 SYGVNS. The CDR3 has 16 amino acids. The CDR3 sequence is CASSDGTSGSTDTQYF. CDR3 in DNA: TGTGCCAGCAGTGACGGGACTAGCGGGAGCACAGATACGCAGTATTTT.

V and J are TRBV7-7 and TRBJ2-7; TRBD2 agrees at 16 bases. J lost 5 bases, V lost 5 bases, and 3 bases had no gene match. The CDR3 contains 15 residues. CDR1 is SSHAT and CDR2 is FNYEAQ in the germline V gene (reference sequence). CDR3 sequence: CASSPGTSGRDEQYF. The CDR3 DNA sequence: TGTGCCAGCAGCCCGGGGACTAGCGGGAGGGACGAGCAGTACTTC. The variable domain in full, with the rest retrieved from reference TRBV7-7 and TRBJ2-7, is GAGVSQSPRYKVTKRGQDVTLRCDPISSHATLYWYQQALGQGPEFLTYFNYEAQPDKSGLPSDRFSAERPEGSISTLTIQRTEQRDSAMYRCASSPGTSGRDEQYFGPGTRLTVT.

The CDR3 sequence is CASSMGAGGYGYTF. CDR3 in DNA: TGTGCCAGCAGTATGGGGGCAGGGGGCTATGGCTACACCTTC. The chain recombines TRBV27 with TRBJ1-2; TRBD1 matches at 7 bases. V gave up 5 bases and J gave up 4 bases; unmatched junction bases: 7. The length of the CDR3 is 14 residues. Germline CDR1 is MNHEY and CDR2 is SMNVEV (reference sequence).

The chain links TRBV3-1 (or the pseudogene TRBV3-2) to TRBJ1-5; TRBD1 matches at 7 bases. Germline CDR1 and CDR2: LGHDT and YNNKEL (reference sequence). This CDR3 is built from 14 residues. V lost 4 bases, J lost 3 bases, and 3 bases stayed unmatched. DNA for the CDR3: TGTGCCAGCAGCCCCAGGGGGAACAATCAGCCCCAGCATTTT. This codes for CASSPRGNNQPQHF.